A selection of T cell receptor beta chains follows, all from one sample in a study of OX40 agonist ivuxolimab in advanced cancers. Some clones are missing from TCRdb's copy, which holds only in-frame ones; the method was immunoSEQ multiplex PCR. The sample contains roughly 110,000 clones, approximately 90% of which appear only once. This sample comprised CD4+ or CD8+ T cells sorted from blood, obtained in a trial of the OX40 agonist ivuxolimab. The receptors shown here come from an adult with an advanced solid tumor such as melanoma, head and neck, liver or kidney cancer. Both conserved end residues are part of each CDR3. The D gene is left open where the match is weak. Some rows have no size entry. The others give once, few or many, or a class for an expanded clone.

CDR3,DNA,J,V,D,size
CASSDGTSGGAQETQYF,TGTGCCAGCAGCGACGGGACTAGCGGGGGGGCCCAAGAGACCCAGTACTTC,TRBJ2-5,TRBV9,TRBD2,NA
CASRPGQGAPGANVLTF,TGTGCCAGTCGTCCGGGACAGGGGGCGCCTGGGGCCAACGTCCTGACTTTC,TRBJ2-6,TRBV28,TRBD1,NA
CASSLVGVTEAFF,TGTGCCAGCAGCTTGGTCGGGGTCACTGAAGCTTTCTTT,TRBJ1-1,TRBV5-4,NA,once
CASSPRYRGLDTQYF,TGTGCCAGCAGTCCGCGGTACAGGGGGCTAGATACGCAGTATTTT,TRBJ2-3,TRBV6-5,TRBD1,NA
CAWSREIGELFF,TGTGCCTGGAGTAGGGAGATCGGGGAGCTGTTTTTT,TRBJ2-2,TRBV30,NA,NA
CASSPEATYEQYF,TGTGCCAGCAGTCCAGAGGCTACCTACGAGCAGTACTTC,TRBJ2-7,TRBV28,NA,NA
CASSLLGGAHAYNEQFF,TGTGCCAGCAGCCTCCTAGGGGGGGCGCACGCCTACAATGAGCAGTTCTTC,TRBJ2-1,TRBV7-8,NA,NA
CASSTDSNYGYTF,TGTGCCAGCAGTACGGACAGCAACTATGGCTACACCTTC,TRBJ1-2,TRBV6-1,NA,few
CASSYSGTGDQPQHF,TGTGCCAGCAGTTACTCCGGGACAGGGGATCAGCCCCAGCATTTT,TRBJ1-5,TRBV7-2,TRBD1,NA
CASSSEVTGTSGARDTQYF,TGTGCCAGCAGCTCGGAAGTTACAGGGACTAGCGGGGCACGTGATACGCAGTATTTT,TRBJ2-3,TRBV7-2,TRBD2,NA
CASSLYEPPQYF,TGTGCCAGCAGCTTGTACGAACCTCCGCAGTATTTT,TRBJ2-3,TRBV7-9,NA,NA
CASSLFEDPGTDTQYF,TGTGCCAGCAGCTTATTTGAGGATCCTGGCACAGATACGCAGTATTTT,TRBJ2-3,TRBV7-2,NA,NA
CASTPVGTATDPYSNQPQHF,TGTGCCAGTACTCCTGTCGGGACGGCGACTGATCCGTATAGCAATCAGCCCCAGCATTTT,TRBJ1-5,TRBV19,NA,NA
CASSLVQAGTQYF,TGTGCCAGCAGCTTAGTTCAAGCCGGGACCCAGTACTTC,TRBJ2-5,TRBV11-2,NA,NA
CASTDHNEQYF,TGTGCCAGCACCGATCATAACGAGCAGTACTTC,TRBJ2-7,TRBV6-6,NA,NA
CASTRDGSSYNSPLHF,TGTGCCAGCACCAGGGACGGTAGCTCCTATAATTCACCCCTCCACTTT,TRBJ1-6,TRBV6-6,NA,NA
CASSLKETQYF,TGCGCCAGCAGCTTGAAAGAGACCCAGTACTTC,TRBJ2-5,TRBV5-1,NA,NA
CASSEGPGGSPLHF,TGCGCCAGCAGTGAGGGGCCCGGGGGTTCACCCCTCCACTTT,TRBJ1-6,TRBV10-1,NA,NA
CASSFGQAGTEAFF,TGTGCCAGCAGCTTCGGACAGGCGGGCACTGAAGCTTTCTTT,TRBJ1-1,TRBV11-2,TRBD1,NA
CASSLVSNQPQHF,TGCGCCAGCAGCTTGGTCAGCAATCAGCCCCAGCATTTT,TRBJ1-5,TRBV5-1,NA,NA
CAWTQTEAFF,TGTGCCTGGACGCAGACTGAAGCTTTCTTT,TRBJ1-1,TRBV30,NA,few
CASSRTQSYEQYF,TGCGCCAGCAGCCGGACTCAATCCTACGAGCAGTACTTC,TRBJ2-7,TRBV5-1,NA,NA
CASSSSRAGGQETQYF,TGTGCCAGCAGTTCTTCCCGAGCGGGGGGGCAAGAGACCCAGTACTTC,TRBJ2-5,TRBV6-5,TRBD2,NA
CASSAQGYEQYF,TGTGCCAGCAGCGCACAGGGCTACGAGCAGTACTTC,TRBJ2-7,TRBV11-1,NA,NA
CASSSGTSGGTEAFF,TGCGCCAGCAGCTCTGGGACATCCGGGGGCACTGAAGCTTTCTTT,TRBJ1-1,TRBV5-1,NA,NA
CASSLAADTGGDSNQPQHF,TGTGCCAGCAGTTTAGCCGCTGACACAGGAGGCGATAGCAATCAGCCCCAGCATTTT,TRBJ1-5,TRBV27,NA,NA
CASSPRISPTEAFF,TGCGCCAGCAGCCCGAGAATATCTCCTACTGAAGCTTTCTTT,TRBJ1-1,TRBV5-1,NA,once
CASSLGTGVRYQETQYF,TGTGCCAGCAGCTTGGGAACAGGGGTTCGGTACCAAGAGACCCAGTACTTC,TRBJ2-5,TRBV5-6,TRBD1,once
CASSIGADLGGYGYTF,TGTGCCAGTAGTATTGGTGCAGACCTAGGGGGTTATGGCTACACCTTC,TRBJ1-2,TRBV19,NA,NA
CASRSDSSYYGYTF,TGTGCCAGCAGGTCAGACAGCAGTTACTATGGCTACACCTTC,TRBJ1-2,TRBV7-2,NA,NA
CASSPDHNRSPLHF,TGTGCCAGCAGTCCGGATCACAATCGGTCACCCCTCCACTTT,TRBJ1-6,TRBV6-5,NA,NA
CASNLKGGYTF,TGTGCCAGCAATTTAAAGGGCGGCTACACCTTC,TRBJ1-2,TRBV28,NA,NA
CASSYTYKEKLFF,TGTGCCAGCAGTTACACATACAAGGAAAAACTGTTTTTT,TRBJ1-4,TRBV6-6,NA,NA
CASSPLGEYGYTF,TGTGCCAGCAGCCCCCTAGGCGAATATGGCTACACCTTC,TRBJ1-2,TRBV7-2,NA,few
CASSTRGSDYGYTF,TGTGCCAGTAGTACCAGGGGAAGTGACTATGGCTACACCTTC,TRBJ1-2,TRBV19,NA,NA
CASSEDGGYGYTF,TGTGCCAGCAGTGAAGATGGAGGATATGGCTACACCTTC,TRBJ1-2,TRBV2,NA,NA
CASCLAGATGELFF,TGTGCCAGCTGCTTAGCGGGGGCCACCGGGGAGCTGTTTTTT,TRBJ2-2,TRBV6-1,TRBD2,NA
CASSRDNKETQYF,TGTGCCAGCAGCAGGGACAACAAAGAGACCCAGTACTTC,TRBJ2-5,TRBV6-1,NA,NA
CASSSTNRETQYF,TGTGCCAGCAGCTCGACTAATCGGGAGACCCAGTACTTC,TRBJ2-5,TRBV7-2,NA,once
CASSIWGRQETQYF,TGTGCCAGCAGTATCTGGGGTCGGCAAGAGACCCAGTACTTC,TRBJ2-5,TRBV6-1,NA,NA
CASSDGGQVTLTEAFF,TGTGCCAGTAGCGACGGGGGGCAGGTGACCCTCACTGAAGCTTTCTTT,TRBJ1-1,TRBV19,NA,NA
CASSLLPGQGAYSNQPQHF,TGTGCCAGCAGCCTACTGCCGGGACAGGGGGCTTATAGCAATCAGCCCCAGCATTTT,TRBJ1-5,TRBV7-8,TRBD1,NA
CASSFPGQALYEQYF,TGTGCCAGCAGTTTCCCCGGACAGGCCCTCTACGAGCAGTACTTC,TRBJ2-7,TRBV27,TRBD1,NA
CASSKQRSSSYEQYF,TGTGCCAGCAGTAAGCAGCGGTCCAGCTCCTACGAGCAGTACTTC,TRBJ2-7,TRBV6-6,NA,NA
CASSWRLRTGELFF,TGTGCCAGCAGCTGGAGACTGAGGACCGGGGAGCTGTTTTTT,TRBJ2-2,TRBV7-3,NA,NA
CASSRDRGAYEQYF,TGTGCCAGCAGCCGGGACAGGGGGGCCTACGAGCAGTACTTC,TRBJ2-7,TRBV11-2,TRBD1,NA
CASSLAGGSGYTF,TGTGCCAGCAGCTTAGCAGGGGGAAGCGGCTACACCTTC,TRBJ1-2,TRBV7-6,NA,NA
CASSEAVLGETQYF,TGTGCCAGCAGTGAGGCGGTCCTGGGGGAGACCCAGTACTTC,TRBJ2-5,TRBV2,NA,NA
CASSSGTGGAINYGYTF,TGTGCCAGCAGCTCCGGGACAGGGGGCGCGATTAACTATGGCTACACCTTC,TRBJ1-2,TRBV5-4,TRBD1,NA
CASSPGTSGNTIYF,TGTGCCAGCAGCCCCGGGACGTCTGGAAACACCATATATTTT,TRBJ1-3,TRBV14,NA,NA
CAWSGVGDNYGYTF,TGTGCCTGGAGTGGAGTTGGGGATAACTATGGCTACACCTTC,TRBJ1-2,TRBV30,NA,NA
CASSRASPDEQYF,TGTGCCAGCAGCCGGGCTTCCCCGGACGAGCAGTACTTC,TRBJ2-7,TRBV7-2,NA,NA
CASSFTRETQYF,TGTGCCAGCAGCTTTACCCGAGAGACCCAGTACTTC,TRBJ2-5,TRBV7-2,NA,NA
CASSLPNTGELFF,TGCGCCAGCAGCTTGCCCAACACCGGGGAGCTGTTTTTT,TRBJ2-2,TRBV5-1,NA,NA
CASSIGPRSLTF,TGTGCCAGTAGTATTGGTCCGAGGTCTCTCACCTTC,TRBJ1-2,TRBV19,NA,NA
CASSPRGPPGANVLTF,TGTGCCAGCAGCCCCAGGGGGCCCCCCGGGGCCAACGTCCTGACTTTC,TRBJ2-6,TRBV5-5,TRBD1,NA